The 12 T cell receptor beta chains given below trace back to one sample, sequenced in a study of T cells in Graves' hyperthyroidism and ophthalmopathy. RNA transcripts gave rise to amplified TCR beta CDR3 regions. With the HTBI primer set, the TCR CDR3 went through a first round of RT-PCR. A single record per CDR3 protein comes from TCRdb applying MiXCR to the multiplex PCR reads. In the table there are roughly 840,000 distinct CDR3 sequences, 35% to 45% of which are singletons. The sequencing sample was made of blood. The receptors were sampled from a young man with Graves' hyperthyroidism.

As regards this clonotype: It may be a read error: a sequence one base away is much more abundant. The CDR3 carries no conserved terminal phenylalanine or tryptophan, so it likely arises from a read error. The V gene is TRBV2, the J gene TRBJ2-7, with TRBD2 matching over 7 bases. From germline, CDR1 is SNHLY and CDR2 FYNNEI. The CDR3 is made up of 13 amino acids. V was pared by 10 bases and J by 0 bases, with 6 bases of the junction left unmatched. The CDR3 bases are TGTGCCATCAGCGGGACTCTCTCCTACGAGCAGTACCTC. It codes for CAISGTLSYEQYL.

The gene calls are TRBV7-9 and TRBJ2-3, with D tentatively TRBD1 or TRBD2 (6 bases each). Trimming shortened V by 7 bases and J by 4 bases, and 9 bases separated the two germline ends. The germline gives CDR1 SEHNR, CDR2 FQNEAQ (reference sequence). The CDR3 has 12 amino acids. CDR3 nucleotides: TGTGCCAGCACGGAGGGGGCAGATACGCAGTATTTT. It translates to CASTEGADTQYF.

With regard to this clonotype: A much larger clone differs from this one at a single base, so this may be a read error. The V call is TRBV10-3, the J call TRBJ2-7; D is unresolved. V was shortened by 8 bases and J by 1 base, with 12 bases between the two germline ends. Looked up from germline, CDR1 is ENHRY and CDR2 is SYGVKD. This CDR3 region has 13 residues. The CDR3 nucleotides read TGTGCCATCGGTGGACGGAATTCCTACGAGCAGTACTTC. This encodes CAIGGRNSYEQYF.

This clonotype was detected ten times or more. The V gene is TRBV20-1, the J gene TRBJ1-1; D not certain. The germline V gene has CDR1 DFQATT and CDR2 SNEGSKA (reference sequence). Trimming pared 3 bases from V and 2 bases from J, leaving 16 bases between. This CDR3 spans 15 amino acids. CDR3 in DNA: TGCAGTGCTAGGGGCGGAGTGAGGCGAAACACTGAAGCTTTCTTT. This codes for CSARGGVRRNTEAFF.

This clonotype was counted ten times or more. The rearrangement links TRBV19 to TRBJ1-1, with D unresolved. Germline-derived CDR1 and CDR2 are LNHDA and SQIVND (reference sequence). Deletions cut 3 bases from V and 3 bases from J, with 8 bases between. The CDR3 spans 13 residues. The CDR3 nucleotides read TGTGCCAGTAGTATCGCAGAACACACTGAAGCTTTCTTT. This translates into CASSIAEHTEAFF. Based on the CDR3 plus reference TRBV19 and TRBJ1-1, the full variable domain is DGGITQSPKYLFRKEGQNVTLSCEQNLNHDAMYWYRQDPGQGLRLIYYSQIVNDFQKGDIAEGYSVSREKKESFPLTVTSAQKNPTAFYLCASSIAEHTEAFFGQGTRLTVV.

This rearrangement joins TRBV7-7 to TRBJ2-7; weak D call: TRBD1 (7 bases). The CDR3 runs to 13 residues. Looked up from germline, CDR1 is SSHAT and CDR2 is FNYEAQ (reference sequence). The CDR3 spells CASGLGDSYEQYF. The CDR3 DNA is TGTGCTAGCGGCTTAGGGGACAGTTACGAGCAGTACTTC.

This clonotype appeared a few times. The J gene is TRBJ2-7, the V gene TRBV9; the D is unclear. Germline loops: CDR1 SGDLS, CDR2 YYNGEE. The V end was cut by 4 bases, the J end by 1 base, with 15 bases between. The CDR3 is 15 amino acids. The DNA of the CDR3 is TGTGCCAGCAGCTTGAACCGATTGGGATCCTACGAGCAGTACTTC. Translated: CASSLNRLGSYEQYF.

This rearrangement joins TRBV19 to TRBJ2-2; the match to TRBD2 covers 7 bases. V was pared by 7 bases and J by 7 bases, with 12 bases of the junction left unmatched. The CDR3 is 15 amino acids. Per germline, CDR1 LNHDA and CDR2 SQIVND (reference sequence). The CDR3 bases are TGTGCCAGTACCCCTTGGGGGGGACCTGACGGGGAGCTGTTTTTT. It translates to CASTPWGGPDGELFF.

The V and J genes are TRBV20-1 and TRBJ1-1, with a tentative D call TRBD1 (6 bases). The CDR3 is 14 residues long. Germline V gives CDR1 DFQATT, CDR2 SNEGSKA (reference sequence). Trimming removed 2 bases at V and 4 bases at J, with 14 bases between. The CDR3 DNA follows: TGCAGTGCTAGACTGGCAGGGGAGGGCACTGAAGCTTTCTTT. This translates into CSARLAGEGTEAFF.

This clonotype came up a few times. J is TRBJ2-7 and V is TRBV5-5, with 7 bases that match TRBD1. V was pared by 6 bases and J by 5 bases, with 14 bases of the junction left unmatched. The CDR3 spans 15 residues. Looked up from germline, CDR1 is SGHKS and CDR2 is YYEKEE (reference sequence). The CDR3 DNA follows: TGTGCCAGCAACCCGACAGGGAGAGGGGAGAACGAGCAGTACTTC. It codes for CASNPTGRGENEQYF. Full variable domain (missing parts from reference TRBV5-5 and TRBJ2-7): DAGVTQSPTHLIKTRGQQVTLRCSPISGHKSVSWYQQVLGQGPQFIFQYYEKEERGRGNFPDRFSARQFPNYSSELNVNALLLGDSALYLCASNPTGRGENEQYFGPGTRLTVT.

In regard to this clonotype: It is likely a read error, because the conserved phenylalanine at the end of the CDR3 is missing. The rearrangement uses TRBV9 and TRBJ1-2; TRBD1 aligns across 8 bases. The length of the CDR3 is 13 residues. Germline loops: CDR1 SGDLS, CDR2 YYNGEE. V shed 3 bases and J 4 bases; nucleotides not matched to a gene: 2. CDR3 residues: CASSDRGVYGYTL. CDR3 DNA sequence: TGTGCCAGCAGCGACAGGGGGGTCTATGGCTACACCCTC.

This clonotype was seen ten or more times. The chain has TRBV7-2 and TRBJ2-6; D not resolved. Germline V gives CDR1 SGHTA, CDR2 FQGNSA. CDR3 length: 14 residues. With 2 bases removed from V and 2 bases from J, the gap between germline ends came to 4 bases. The CDR3 is CASSLSTGANVLTF. The CDR3 DNA sequence: TGTGCCAGCAGCTTATCGACTGGGGCCAACGTCCTGACTTTC.